These T cell receptor beta chains were read from a single sample in a study of blood T cell repertoires in COVID-19. The method was immunoSEQ multiplex PCR; TCRdb's version includes in-frame clones alone and lacks a portion of them. Of around 190,000 clones listed, approximately 86% are singletons. Sequenced material: peripheral blood. These TCRs come from a man aged 50 to 60 with active or convalescent COVID-19. Each CDR3 is given with its conserved first and last residue.

>TRBV19|TRBJ1-6|16
CASRPVQGPVGSPLHF
>TRBV5-1|TRBJ1-1|17
CASSPGTGGVMNTEAFF
>TRBV12-3/TRBV12-4|TRBJ2-7|12
CASSQTGWEQYF
>TRBV10-2|TRBJ2-3|14
CASSELQATDTQYF
>TRBV7-3|TRBJ2-1|15
CASSWTSGRAGEQFF
>TRBV19|TRBJ2-7|15
CASSIEDTRSYEQYF
>TRBV7-9|TRBJ1-1|13
CASSLSRQTEAFF
>TRBV4-2|TRBJ2-7|14
CASSEGATGYEQYF
>TRBV28|TRBJ1-1|18
CASSPPAGIHSMNTEAFF
>TRBV5-4|TRBJ2-2|15
CASSSQDREAGELFF
>TRBV7-2|TRBJ2-5|16
CASSLALASGSETQYF
>TRBV9|TRBJ2-1|16
CASSVGQGGVVDEQFF
>TRBV10-3|TRBJ2-3|15
CAITTGTSGRDTQYF
>TRBV15|TRBJ2-3|13
CATSRDGLYTQYF
>TRBV10-3|TRBJ2-7|15
CAISEGAVVSNEQYF
>TRBV12-3/TRBV12-4|TRBJ1-1|13
CASIATRNTEAFF
>TRBV28|TRBJ2-7|15
CASSSPTGGGSQQYF
>TRBV29-1|TRBJ2-7|13
CSVEAGPSYEQYF